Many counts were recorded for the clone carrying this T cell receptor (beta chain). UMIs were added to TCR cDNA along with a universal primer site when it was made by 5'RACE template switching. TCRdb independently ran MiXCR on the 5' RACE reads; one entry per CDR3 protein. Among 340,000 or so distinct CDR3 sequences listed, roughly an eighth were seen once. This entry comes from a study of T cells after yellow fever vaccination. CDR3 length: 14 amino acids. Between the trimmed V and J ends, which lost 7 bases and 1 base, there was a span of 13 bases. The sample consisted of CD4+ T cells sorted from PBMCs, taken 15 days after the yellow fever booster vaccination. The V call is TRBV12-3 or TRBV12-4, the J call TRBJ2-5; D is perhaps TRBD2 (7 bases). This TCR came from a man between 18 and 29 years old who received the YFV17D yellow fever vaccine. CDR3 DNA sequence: TGTGCCAGCACTTTCGGGGGGCCCCAAGAGACCCAGTACTTC. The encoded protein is CASTFGGPQETQYF.